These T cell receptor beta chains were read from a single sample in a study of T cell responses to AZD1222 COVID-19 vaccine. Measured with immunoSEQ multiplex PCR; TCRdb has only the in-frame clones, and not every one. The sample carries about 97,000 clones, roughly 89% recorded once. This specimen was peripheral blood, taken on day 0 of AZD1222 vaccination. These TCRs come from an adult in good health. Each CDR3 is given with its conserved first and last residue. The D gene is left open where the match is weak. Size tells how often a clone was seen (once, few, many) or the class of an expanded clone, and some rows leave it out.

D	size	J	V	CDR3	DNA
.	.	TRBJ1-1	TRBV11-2	CASSSPGGEAFF	TGTGCCAGCAGCTCCCCCGGAGGGGAAGCTTTCTTT
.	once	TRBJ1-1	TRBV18	CASSPAAIQNTEAFF	TGTGCCAGCTCACCCGCGGCAATACAGAACACTGAAGCTTTCTTT
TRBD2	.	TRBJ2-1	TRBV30	CAWVPGLAVNEQFF	TGTGCCTGGGTCCCGGGACTAGCGGTGAATGAGCAGTTCTTC
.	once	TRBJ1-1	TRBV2	CASSAKNTEAFF	TGTGCCAGCAGTGCAAAGAACACTGAAGCTTTCTTT
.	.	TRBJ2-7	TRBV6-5	CASQVSGAYEQYF	TGTGCCAGCCAAGTTTCGGGAGCCTACGAGCAGTACTTC
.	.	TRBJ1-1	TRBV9	CASSVGGGTSGTEAFF	TGTGCCAGCAGCGTGGGGGGCGGGACATCCGGCACTGAAGCTTTCTTT
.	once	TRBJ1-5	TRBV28	CASRNSNNQPQHF	TGTGCCAGCCGGAACAGCAACAATCAGCCCCAGCATTTT
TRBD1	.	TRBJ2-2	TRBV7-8	CASSLGAGGSINTGELFF	TGTGCCAGCAGCTTAGGGGCAGGGGGCTCGATTAACACCGGGGAGCTGTTTTTT
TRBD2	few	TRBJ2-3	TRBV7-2	CASSGRVVSGGRTDTQYF	TGTGCCAGCAGCGGTAGGGTGGTTAGCGGGGGTCGAACGGATACGCAGTATTTT
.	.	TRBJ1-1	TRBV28	CASRAGGSGTEAFF	TGTGCCAGCAGGGCCGGGGGCAGCGGCACTGAAGCTTTCTTT
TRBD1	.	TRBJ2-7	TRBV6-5	CASSWGRTGAYEQYF	TGTGCCAGCAGTTGGGGGCGGACAGGGGCCTACGAGCAGTACTTC
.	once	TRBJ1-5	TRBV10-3	CAIKGDVDQPQHF	TGTGCCATCAAAGGGGATGTCGATCAGCCCCAGCATTTT
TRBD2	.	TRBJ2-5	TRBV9	CASSVGTAGGTQETQYF	TGTGCCAGCAGCGTAGGTACAGCGGGGGGGACCCAAGAGACCCAGTACTTC
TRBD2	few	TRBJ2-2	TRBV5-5	CASSSALAGLDTGELFF	TGTGCCAGCAGCTCGGCCTTAGCGGGATTGGACACCGGGGAGCTGTTTTTT
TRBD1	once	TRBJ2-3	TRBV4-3	CASSLQGSGVDTQYF	TGCGCCAGCAGCCTACAGGGGTCCGGCGTGGATACGCAGTATTTT
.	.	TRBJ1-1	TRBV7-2	CASRGQLNTEAFF	TGTGCCAGCAGGGGGCAACTGAACACTGAAGCTTTCTTT
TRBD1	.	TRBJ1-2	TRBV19	CASSISGQGDYGYTF	TGTGCCAGTAGTATATCGGGACAGGGCGATTATGGCTACACCTTC
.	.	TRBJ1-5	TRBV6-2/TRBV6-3	CASSNAGGNQPQHF	TGTGCCAGCAGCAACGCGGGGGGAAATCAGCCCCAGCATTTT
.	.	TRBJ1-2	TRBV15	CATSRDTTQAYGYTF	TGTGCCACCAGCAGAGATACCACCCAGGCCTATGGCTACACCTTC
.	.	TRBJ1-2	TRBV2	CASSGNNYGYTF	TGTGCCAGCAGTGGGAATAACTATGGCTACACCTTC
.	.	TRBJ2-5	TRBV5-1	CASSGEETQYF	TGCGCCAGCAGCGGCGAGGAGACCCAGTACTTC
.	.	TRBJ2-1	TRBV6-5	CASSSWTLGANEQFF	TGTGCCAGCAGTTCCTGGACGCTTGGGGCCAATGAGCAGTTCTTC
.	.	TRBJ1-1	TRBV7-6	CASSLAQPNTEAFF	TGTGCCAGCAGCTTAGCACAGCCAAACACTGAAGCTTTCTTT
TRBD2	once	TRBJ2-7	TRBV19	CASSIGQREVYEQYF	TGTGCCAGTAGTATAGGCCAGCGGGAGGTGTACGAGCAGTACTTC
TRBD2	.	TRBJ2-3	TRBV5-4	CASSLGLAATDTQYF	TGTGCCAGCAGCTTGGGACTAGCGGCCACAGATACGCAGTATTTT
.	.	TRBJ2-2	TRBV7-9	CASSLARRASGELFF	TGTGCCAGCAGCTTAGCGCGGAGAGCCTCTGGGGAGCTGTTTTTT
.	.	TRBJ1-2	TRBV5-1	CASSLDSPSYGYTF	TGCGCCAGCAGCCTGGACAGCCCCTCCTATGGCTACACCTTC
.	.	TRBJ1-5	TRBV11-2	CASSSAEGVNQPQHF	TGTGCCAGCAGCTCCGCCGAGGGGGTCAATCAGCCCCAGCATTTT
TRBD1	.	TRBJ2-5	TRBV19	CASRTSLGRGPETQYF	TGTGCCAGTAGGACCTCGCTCGGCAGGGGGCCAGAGACCCAGTACTTC
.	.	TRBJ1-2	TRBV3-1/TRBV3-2	CASSQDLTTGRGYGYTF	TGTGCCAGCAGCCAAGATCTGACGACAGGCCGTGGCTATGGCTACACCTTC
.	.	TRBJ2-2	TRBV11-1	CASSLARVGELFF	TGTGCCAGCAGCTTAGCGCGGGTCGGGGAGCTGTTTTTT
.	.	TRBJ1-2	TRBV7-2	CASSPGAVPNYGYTF	TGTGCCAGCAGCCCAGGGGCCGTTCCTAACTATGGCTACACCTTC
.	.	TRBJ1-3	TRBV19	CASTRPGGSSGNTIYF	TGTGCCAGTACCCGACCCGGGGGGAGCTCTGGAAACACCATATATTTT